The source of this T cell receptor beta chain is a study of tumor and adjacent non-tumor tissue in lung cancer. For this clonotype: What it binds is not known. No conserved phenylalanine or tryptophan is present at the end of the CDR3, so a read error is the likely explanation. Because the CDR3's place on the DNA is in doubt, the DNA is left out and the CDR3 is given as listed by TCRdb.

Germline V gene data show CDR1 as SQVTM and CDR2 as ANQGSEA. Both ends counted, the CDR3 spans 12 residues. Whole-study findings and limits: Shorter survival was associated with higher TCR diversity in tumors. Normal lung showed higher cumulative top 100 clone frequency than tumor. TCR diversity was significantly greater in tumor than normal lung tissue.

TCRbeta libraries were built with three rounds of nested PCR, modified from ARM-PCR. TCRdb re-derived calls from the multiplex PCR reads in MiXCR, one entry per CDR3 protein. The data contain 100,000 to 150,000 distinct CDR3 sequences, roughly 67% of them singletons. RNA was extracted from bulk tissue without any cell sorting. The chain couples TRBV29-1 to TRBJ2-7; the DNA was not used to check the table's D call, TRBD2. Sequencing was carried out using lung tumor tissue. The origin of this receptor is a man aged 25-40 years with non-small cell lung cancer. The CDR3 is CSVRGGSYEQYS.